Below, 4 T cell receptor beta chains from the same sample are listed, as sequenced in a study of blood T cells in healthy people across ages. For the second PCR, which ran for roughly 7 to 11 cycles, a sample-barcoded 5' primer and a J-beta primer mix were used. TCRdb processed the 5' RACE reads anew with MiXCR; each CDR3 protein has one entry. The sample has around 900,000 distinct CDR3 sequences; roughly 51% are singletons. Sample: blood. The receptors originated from a woman aged 55-70 years in good health.

The chain uses TRBV27 and TRBJ2-4; weak D call: TRBD2 (6 bases). Gene TRBJ2-7 matches the end of the DNA better, so the J call may be wrong. The CDR3 is 15 amino acids. Germline assignment: CDR1 MNHEY and CDR2 SMNVEV (reference sequence). The CDR3, as DNA: TGTGCCGTAGGGAGCGGGCCCCAAAGGGGAAGCGAGCAGTACTTC. Amino acids: CAVGSGPQRGSEQYF.

The V gene is TRBV20-1, the J gene TRBJ2-5; 9 bases align to TRBD1. Looked up from germline, CDR1 is DFQATT and CDR2 is SNEGSKA (reference sequence). The CDR3 runs 15 residues. V was pared by 0 bases and J by 5 bases, with 7 bases of the junction left unmatched. CDR3: CSARDHRGPGETQYF. In DNA form, the CDR3 reads TGCAGTGCTAGAGATCACAGGGGGCCAGGGGAGACCCAGTACTTC.

The chain has TRBV28 and TRBJ2-4, with D perhaps TRBD2 (6 bases). Germline lookup yields CDR1 MDHEN and CDR2 SYDVKM. This CDR3 region has 14 residues. Trimming cost V 6 bases and J 5 bases, with 14 bases left between them. CDR3 in amino acids: CASRKTGLQNIQYF. For the CDR3, the DNA is TGTGCCAGCAGGAAGACGGGACTCCAAAACATTCAGTACTTC. Supplemented by reference TRBV28 and TRBJ2-4, the full variable domain reads DVKVTQSSRYLVKRTGEKVFLECVQDMDHENMFWYRQDPGLGLRLIYFSYDVKMKEKGDIPEGYSVSREKKERFSLILESASTNQTSMYLCASRKTGLQNIQYFGAGTRLSVL.

This clonotype was recorded a few times. V usage is TRBV4-1 and J usage is TRBJ2-7; 10 nucleotides align to TRBD1. Germline CDR1 reads MGHRA; CDR2 reads YSYEKL. Losses at the gene ends were 3 bases for V and 2 bases for J; bases not matched to a gene: 4. The CDR3 spans 15 residues. As DNA, the CDR3 is TGCGCCAGCAGCCACACCGGGACAGGGGCCTACGAGCAGTACTTC. Translating it yields CASSHTGTGAYEQYF.